These T cell receptor beta chains were read from a single sample in a study of PD-1 blockade in classical Hodgkin lymphoma. Only in-frame clones appear in the TCRdb table, and some are missing; sequencing was by immunoSEQ multiplex PCR. The sample lists some 65,000 clones, 71% occurring once. Sample: peripheral blood mononuclear cells (PBMCs), taken before the second cycle of nivolumab. The receptors come from a human donor with classical Hodgkin lymphoma. CDR3s include the opening cysteine and the closing phenylalanine or tryptophan. Each record gives: V gene, CDR3 length, J gene, clone size, D gene, CDR3 protein, CDR3 DNA. D genes are given only for firm matches. A clone size is listed for some rows: how often the clone was seen (once, few, many), or a class if it is expanded.

v_gene: TRBV29-1
len: 12
j_gene: TRBJ1-2
abundance: .
d_gene: .
CDR3aa: CSDYTQGDGYTF
CDR3nt: TGCAGCGACTACACGCAAGGGGATGGCTACACCTTC

v_gene: TRBV7-9
len: 15
j_gene: TRBJ2-1
abundance: .
d_gene: TRBD2
CDR3aa: CASSQALTSGKEQFF
CDR3nt: TGTGCCAGCAGCCAAGCTCTAACTAGCGGGAAAGAGCAGTTCTTC

v_gene: TRBV5-1
len: 15
j_gene: TRBJ2-3
abundance: .
d_gene: TRBD2
CDR3aa: CASSYGRAGTDTQYF
CDR3nt: TGCGCCAGCAGCTACGGGAGGGCAGGCACAGATACGCAGTATTTT

v_gene: TRBV7-6
len: 16
j_gene: TRBJ2-5
abundance: .
d_gene: TRBD2
CDR3aa: CASSSLAGVARETQYF
CDR3nt: TGTGCCAGCAGCTCCCTAGCGGGAGTGGCGCGGGAGACCCAGTACTTC

v_gene: TRBV4-1
len: 16
j_gene: TRBJ1-5
abundance: .
d_gene: .
CDR3aa: CASSQSLTLGNQPQHF
CDR3nt: TGCGCCAGCAGCCAATCCCTCACACTCGGCAATCAGCCCCAGCATTTT

v_gene: TRBV7-9
len: 13
j_gene: TRBJ2-7
abundance: .
d_gene: .
CDR3aa: CASSFGGANEQYF
CDR3nt: TGTGCCAGCAGCTTTGGGGGCGCGAACGAGCAGTACTTC

v_gene: TRBV7-9
len: 14
j_gene: TRBJ1-2
abundance: .
d_gene: .
CDR3aa: CASSLPPGSEGYTF
CDR3nt: TGTGCCAGCAGTCTTCCTCCAGGGTCGGAAGGCTACACCTTC

v_gene: TRBV7-9
len: 18
j_gene: TRBJ1-2
abundance: once
d_gene: TRBD1
CDR3aa: CASSPTPGQGSLRYGYTF
CDR3nt: TGTGCCAGCAGCCCTACTCCGGGACAGGGATCGCTACGGTATGGCTACACCTTC

v_gene: TRBV28
len: 14
j_gene: TRBJ1-1
abundance: .
d_gene: .
CDR3aa: CASSWSGQDFEAFF
CDR3nt: TGTGCCAGCAGCTGGTCAGGGCAAGATTTTGAAGCTTTCTTT

v_gene: TRBV25-1
len: 15
j_gene: TRBJ2-5
abundance: few
d_gene: TRBD1
CDR3aa: CASSEEGQVQETQYF
CDR3nt: TGTGCCAGCAGTGAAGAAGGACAGGTCCAAGAGACCCAGTACTTC

v_gene: TRBV4-1
len: 16
j_gene: TRBJ1-1
abundance: once
d_gene: TRBD1
CDR3aa: CASSRAFGTGTTEAFF
CDR3nt: TGCGCCAGCAGCCGAGCTTTCGGGACAGGGACCACTGAAGCTTTCTTT

v_gene: TRBV5-1
len: 16
j_gene: TRBJ2-7
abundance: .
d_gene: .
CDR3aa: CASSLESGVATHEQYF
CDR3nt: TGCGCCAGCAGCTTGGAAAGTGGGGTCGCCACCCACGAGCAGTACTTC

v_gene: TRBV5-1
len: 14
j_gene: TRBJ2-7
abundance: .
d_gene: TRBD2
CDR3aa: CASSLGLAGEEQYF
CDR3nt: TGCGCCAGCAGCTTGGGACTAGCGGGAGAAGAGCAGTACTTC

v_gene: TRBV6-1
len: 15
j_gene: TRBJ2-3
abundance: .
d_gene: TRBD2
CDR3aa: CASSETSAGADTQYF
CDR3nt: TGTGCCAGCAGTGAGACTAGCGCTGGGGCGGATACGCAGTATTTT

v_gene: TRBV19
len: 17
j_gene: TRBJ2-5
abundance: .
d_gene: TRBD2
CDR3aa: CASSTTRAGEAQETQYF
CDR3nt: TGTGCCAGTAGTACTACCCGAGCGGGAGAGGCCCAAGAGACCCAGTACTTC

v_gene: TRBV5-1
len: 14
j_gene: TRBJ2-5
abundance: once
d_gene: TRBD1
CDR3aa: CASSLEGGGETQYF
CDR3nt: TGCGCCAGCAGCTTGGAAGGGGGCGGAGAGACCCAGTACTTC

v_gene: TRBV19
len: 15
j_gene: TRBJ1-2
abundance: .
d_gene: .
CDR3aa: CASSIAQGRNYGYTF
CDR3nt: TGTGCCAGTAGTATTGCCCAGGGTCGGAACTATGGCTACACCTTC

v_gene: TRBV5-5
len: 13
j_gene: TRBJ2-7
abundance: .
d_gene: .
CDR3aa: CASRLRGGYEQYF
CDR3nt: TGTGCCAGCAGGTTAAGAGGGGGGTACGAGCAGTACTTC

v_gene: TRBV6-6
len: 13
j_gene: TRBJ1-1
abundance: few
d_gene: .
CDR3aa: CASSYGGGTEAFF
CDR3nt: TGTGCCAGCAGTTACGGTGGGGGTACTGAAGCTTTCTTT

v_gene: TRBV2
len: 13
j_gene: TRBJ1-1
abundance: .
d_gene: .
CDR3aa: CASNWAGNTEAFF
CDR3nt: TGTGCCAGCAATTGGGCGGGGAACACTGAAGCTTTCTTT

v_gene: TRBV9
len: 16
j_gene: TRBJ2-5
abundance: .
d_gene: TRBD2
CDR3aa: CASSTLGGSNGETQYF
CDR3nt: TGTGCCAGCAGCACCCTAGGCGGGAGCAACGGGGAGACCCAGTACTTC

v_gene: TRBV7-9
len: 13
j_gene: TRBJ2-2
abundance: .
d_gene: .
CDR3aa: CASSFGNTGELFF
CDR3nt: TGTGCCAGCAGCTTCGGGAACACCGGGGAGCTGTTTTTT

v_gene: TRBV9
len: 14
j_gene: TRBJ1-2
abundance: .
d_gene: .
CDR3aa: CASSVGGENYGYTF
CDR3nt: TGTGCCAGCAGCGTAGGGGGGGAAAACTATGGCTACACCTTC

v_gene: TRBV29-1
len: 12
j_gene: TRBJ2-7
abundance: .
d_gene: .
CDR3aa: CSVGDPQSKQYF
CDR3nt: TGCAGCGTTGGGGACCCCCAGAGCAAGCAGTACTTC

v_gene: TRBV14
len: 16
j_gene: TRBJ1-2
abundance: .
d_gene: .
CDR3aa: CASSPRTAIAAYGYTF
CDR3nt: TGTGCCAGCAGCCCGAGGACAGCCATCGCCGCTTATGGCTACACCTTC

v_gene: TRBV23-1
len: 17
j_gene: TRBJ1-6
abundance: few
d_gene: .
CDR3aa: CASSGPGGGVDNSPLHF
CDR3nt: TGCGCCAGCAGTGGTCCGGGGGGGGGTGTAGATAATTCACCCCTCCACTTT